The present T cell receptor beta chain was sequenced within a study of T cells in Graves' hyperthyroidism and ophthalmopathy. CDR1 is MGHRA and CDR2 is YSYEKL in the germline V gene. Deletions cut 0 bases from V and 2 bases from J, with 28 bases between. This CDR3 contains 21 residues. As for this clonotype: Its specificity is not known.

Amplified TCR beta CDR3 regions derived from RNA transcripts. The TCR CDR3 was amplified in a first-round RT-PCR using the HTBI primer set. TCRdb re-called the multiplex PCR reads through MiXCR, storing one row per CDR3 protein. The sample includes under 350,000 distinct CDR3 sequences, 21% of them seen just once. Study-level findings and limits: Ophthalmopathy, as predicted by the model, came a median around 6.7 months after the prediction.

The J gene is TRBJ2-5, the V gene TRBV4-1; no definite D call. This clonotype was obtained from a woman between 50 and 59 years old with Graves' hyperthyroidism. The specimen was blood. The DNA for the CDR3 is TGCGCCAGCAGCCAAGATCGGGCAGCGCGAAGCCAAGTACTTTCTCAAGAGACCCAGTACTTC. It yields the protein CASSQDRAARSQVLSQETQYF.